What follows is one TCR beta chain and its context. The sample comes from a study of CD8+ T cells in alopecia areata. Extracted RNA was reverse transcribed, and the resulting cDNA served as sequencing template. Using immunoSEQ multiplex PCR, the repertoire was profiled, and TCRdb retains in-frame clones only, with some absent. The data hold under 150,000 clones, with about 50% observed a single time. V was shortened by 4 bases and J by 7 bases, with 20 bases between the two germline ends. The CDR3 is 15 amino acids. Per the germline V gene, CDR1 is GTSNPN and CDR2 is SVGIG (reference sequence). Treatment in this sample: oral pan-JAK inhibitor, 5-10 mg twice daily.

The chain couples TRBV30 to TRBJ2-1; tentatively, D is TRBD1 or TRBD2 (5 bases each). The sample in question was CD4+ T cells sorted from blood, obtained at week 4, from a patient treated with tofacitinib. This sequence originates from a human donor with alopecia areata. The CDR3 DNA is TGTGCCTGGATGTGGGGACCGACAACTCCTAATGAGCAGTTCTTC. It specifies CAWMWGPTTPNEQFF.